The clone carrying this T cell receptor beta chain has just a few counts. CDR1 is LNHDA and CDR2 is SQIVND in the germline V gene (reference sequence). With V trimmed by 6 bases and J by 6 bases, 5 bases remained unmatched. CDR3 length equals 13 residues. Clones were read by immunoSEQ multiplex PCR, and TCRdb kept only the in-frame ones, dropping some. The table has 40,000 to 50,000 clones, around 80% seen once; the top ten hold about 0.6%. This record comes from a study of T cell changes during pregnancy in multiple sclerosis. The sequence derives from a female donor with multiple sclerosis, enrolled in a pregnancy study. This specimen was CD4+ T cells from peripheral blood mononuclear cells, taken before pregnancy. V is TRBV19 and J is TRBJ2-7, with 10 bases that match TRBD1. CDR3 sequence: CASRGQGLVEQYF. The DNA of the CDR3 is TGTGCCAGTAGGGGACAGGGGCTTGTCGAGCAGTACTTC.